The 26 T cell receptor beta chains listed next were all sequenced from one sample in a study of identifying expanded T cells in peripheral blood. The table came from immunoSEQ multiplex PCR; TCRdb's copy has only in-frame clones and leaves some out. Found here are 120,000 or so clones, around four fifths of them singletons; the top ten hold 2.5% to 4%. The specimen sequenced was blood. Receptors originate from a person aged 18-70 years in good health.

V and J are TRBV4-1 and TRBJ1-5; D gene unclear. Germline assignment: CDR1 MGHRA and CDR2 YSYEKL. Trimming shortened V by 4 bases and J by 0 bases, and 10 bases separated the two germline ends. The CDR3 has 15 amino acids. The CDR3 DNA sequence: TGCGCCAGCAGCCCACAGCTAAATAGCAATCAGCCCCAGCATTTT. This gives the protein CASSPQLNSNQPQHF.

Only a few counts were recorded for this clone. At the DNA level, this CDR3 is encoded by other sequences in the same sample as well. This sequence joins TRBV2 and TRBJ1-2; maybe TRBD1 (6 bases). The germline V gene encodes CDR1 SNHLY and CDR2 FYNNEI. V lost 2 bases to trimming and J lost 0 bases, with 7 bases between them. This CDR3 region has 14 residues. CDR3 sequence: CASSERGPNYGYTF. The CDR3 DNA follows: TGTGCCAGCAGTGAACGGGGGCCTAACTATGGCTACACCTTC.

V and J are TRBV5-4 and TRBJ1-3; D gene ambiguous. CDR1 and CDR2 (germline): SGHNT, YYREEE (reference sequence). The CDR3 sequence is 16 residues long. The germline V and J ends were trimmed by 3 bases and 2 bases, with 15 bases remaining between them. CDR3: CASSSRSGGPGNTIYF. In DNA form, the CDR3 reads TGTGCCAGCAGCTCGCGCTCCGGAGGCCCTGGAAACACCATATATTTT.

This clone has only one observation. The V call is TRBV30, the J call TRBJ1-5; TRBD1 matches at 9 bases. The CDR3 loop spans 16 amino acids. V was pared by 1 base and J by 4 bases, with 8 bases of the junction left unmatched. CDR1 GTSNPN and CDR2 SVGIG come from the germline V gene (reference sequence). In nucleotides, the CDR3 is TGTGCCTGGAGTGAAAGGGGACAGGGAACAAATCAGCCCCAGCATTTT. It codes for CAWSERGQGTNQPQHF.

About this clone: At one end, the junction sequence differs from germline, possibly due to a read error. The V call is TRBV7-9, the J call TRBJ1-2; D unclear. The CDR3 extends over 13 amino acids. In germline, CDR1 is SEHNR, CDR2 FQNEAQ (reference sequence). The CDR3 nucleotides are TGTGCCAGCAGCTTAGGAGGTCCCGGCAGGTCATTCTTC. Protein product: CASSLGGPGRSFF.

The V call is TRBV6-1, the J call TRBJ2-7; no definite D call. The V end was cut by 1 base, the J end by 4 bases, with 11 bases between. The CDR3 loop spans 14 amino acids. Germline V gene lookup returns CDR1 MNHNS and CDR2 SASEGT. CDR3 region: CASSEVEGPYEQYF. Written as DNA, the CDR3 is TGTGCCAGCAGTGAAGTAGAAGGTCCTTACGAGCAGTACTTC.

This clone was detected once. This rearrangement joins TRBV6-5 to TRBJ2-5; D perhaps matches TRBD2 (6 bases). CDR1 is MNHEY and CDR2 is SVGAGI in the germline V gene. The CDR3 consists of 15 residues. The V and J ends lost 0 bases and 2 bases respectively, with 10 bases between them. This CDR3 reads CASSYSGRTQETQYF. CDR3 in DNA: TGTGCCAGCAGTTACTCGGGGAGGACTCAAGAGACCCAGTACTTC.

The chain has TRBV19 and TRBJ1-1; D is unresolved. Trimming removed 5 bases from V and 5 bases from J, with 12 bases in between. The germline V gene has CDR1 LNHDA and CDR2 SQIVND (reference sequence). The CDR3 loop spans 13 amino acids. CDR3 amino acids: CASSDNLGTEAFF. The DNA of the CDR3 is TGTGCCAGTAGTGACAATCTGGGGACTGAAGCTTTCTTT.

The genes are TRBV4-1 and TRBJ2-6, with D perhaps given as TRBD1 or TRBD2 (6 bases each). CDR1 and CDR2 (germline): MGHRA, YSYEKL. The CDR3 has 20 amino acids. V was clipped by 3 bases and J by 4 bases, with 25 bases between them. The CDR3 DNA sequence: TGCGCCAGCAGCCACCGACTGGGAGGACAGCCGACGCCGGGGGCCAACGTCCTGACTTTC. Protein sequence: CASSHRLGGQPTPGANVLTF.

The genes are TRBV2 and TRBJ2-2, with TRBD2 matching over 14 bases. The CDR3 covers 19 residues. The germline V gene has CDR1 SNHLY and CDR2 FYNNEI. Germline trimming cut 4 bases from V and 4 bases from J; bases unmatched to any gene: 11. CDR3 sequence (DNA): TGTGCCAGCAGTGGGATACCGGGACTAGCGGGAGCTAGCACCGGGGAGCTGTTTTTT. This translates into CASSGIPGLAGASTGELFF. Complete variable domain (other parts from reference TRBV2 and TRBJ2-2): EPEVTQTPSHQVTQMGQEVILRCVPISNHLYFYWYRQILGQKVEFLVSFYNNEISEKSEIFDDQFSVERPDGSNFTLKIRSTKLEDSAMYFCASSGIPGLAGASTGELFFGEGSRLTVL.

This clone turned up a few times. The chain recombines TRBV29-1 with TRBJ1-2, with D perhaps matching TRBD1 (6 bases). The CDR3 consists of 11 residues. Trimming left V 4 bases short and J 6 bases short, with 9 bases between. CDR1 and CDR2 from the germline V gene are SQVTM and ANQGSEA. The CDR3 DNA is TGCAGCGTTGTGCAGGGGAATGGCTACACCTTC. Translated, it gives CSVVQGNGYTF. The complete variable domain, with remaining parts taken from reference TRBV29-1 and TRBJ1-2, reads SAVISQKPSRDICQRGTSLTIQCQVDSQVTMMFWYRQQPGQSLTLIATANQGSEATYESGFVIDKFPISRPNLTFSTLTVSNMSPEDSSIYLCSVVQGNGYTFGSGTRLTVV.

The J gene is TRBJ2-3, the V gene TRBV2; TRBD1 matches at 7 bases. The germline gives CDR1 SNHLY, CDR2 FYNNEI. The junction had 4 bases not matched to a gene; V was cut back by 8 bases and J by 2 bases. This CDR3 has 13 amino acids. This CDR3 is CASGTEITDTQYF. The CDR3 region has the DNA TGTGCCAGCGGGACAGAAATCACAGATACGCAGTATTTT. The whole variable domain, filled in from reference TRBV2 and TRBJ2-3, reads EPEVTQTPSHQVTQMGQEVILRCVPISNHLYFYWYRQILGQKVEFLVSFYNNEISEKSEIFDDQFSVERPDGSNFTLKIRSTKLEDSAMYFCASGTEITDTQYFGPGTRLTVL.

The chain has TRBV18 and TRBJ1-1, with no clear D. V was shortened by 0 bases and J by 4 bases, with 9 bases between the two germline ends. CDR3 length equals 14 residues. Germline-derived CDR1 and CDR2 are KGHSH and LQKENI. The CDR3 nucleotides are TGTGCCAGCTCACCACCGAGTCGCGTCACTGAAGCTTTCTTT. Its translation: CASSPPSRVTEAFF.

The rearrangement links TRBV7-8 to TRBJ1-2, with 7 bases lining up with TRBD1. The ends lost 8 bases at V and 5 bases at J; junction bases unmatched: 17. The CDR3 runs to 16 residues. Germline loops: CDR1 SGHVS, CDR2 FQNEAQ. The CDR3, as DNA: TGTGCCAGCTCCCTAACATCGACAGGGAAGGGGTATGGCTACACCTTC. Translated, it gives CASSLTSTGKGYGYTF.

V and J are TRBV6-6 and TRBJ2-2; D may correspond to TRBD1 or TRBD2 (5 bases each). V lost 6 bases, J lost 2 bases, and 13 bases lay in between. Germline CDR1 MNHNY, CDR2 SVGAGI (reference sequence). This CDR3 is 15 amino acids long. CDR3 residues: CASRDRDHNTGELFF. The CDR3 bases are TGTGCCAGCAGAGACCGGGACCACAACACCGGGGAGCTGTTTTTT.

J is TRBJ2-3 and V is TRBV7-9, with TRBD1 matching 9 bases. This CDR3 comprises 15 residues. V was clipped by 2 bases and J by 5 bases; unmatched bases: 5. The germline V gene encodes CDR1 SEHNR and CDR2 FQNEAQ (reference sequence). CDR3 region: CASSLPGQGIDTQYF. DNA for the CDR3: TGTGCCAGCAGCTTACCGGGACAGGGAATAGATACGCAGTATTTT.

The genes are TRBV7-9 and TRBJ2-2; D could derive from TRBD1 or TRBD2 (5 bases each). V lost 2 bases and J 12 bases, leaving 13 bases between the germline ends. Germline V gene lookup returns CDR1 SEHNR and CDR2 FQNEAQ (reference sequence). This CDR3 region has 13 residues. CDR3 DNA sequence: TGTGCCAGCAGCTTACCCTCTGGGGGAAAGCTGTTTTTT. This gives the protein CASSLPSGGKLFF.

This clone appeared once. V usage is TRBV6-1 and J usage is TRBJ2-7, with D tentatively TRBD2 (5 bases). V lost 8 bases, J lost 3 bases, and 8 bases lay in between. CDR1 and CDR2 (germline): MNHNS, SASEGT. The CDR3 runs 11 residues. The DNA for the CDR3 is TGTGCCAGCCCCGGGGACTACGAGCAGTACTTC. It specifies CASPGDYEQYF.

The rearrangement uses TRBV18 and TRBJ1-3; unclear D gene. Trimming stripped 5 bases from V and 0 bases from J, with 11 bases between. The length of the CDR3 is 15 residues. The germline CDR1 and CDR2 sequences are KGHSH and LQKENI. CDR3 sequence (DNA): TGTGCCAGCTCAACCGCGCAGATCTCTGGAAACACCATATATTTT. This codes for CASSTAQISGNTIYF.

J is TRBJ2-5 and V is TRBV5-1, with D perhaps matching TRBD1 (5 bases). Trimming left V 2 bases short and J 4 bases short, with 15 bases between. Germline loops: CDR1 SGHRS, CDR2 YFSETQ. The CDR3 spans 15 residues. CDR3 sequence (DNA): TGCGCCAGCAGCTTCTTACAGGCCCTCGGAGAGACCCAGTACTTC. As protein: CASSFLQALGETQYF.

This clone has just a few counts. The V gene is TRBV7-2, the J gene TRBJ1-1; maybe TRBD1 (6 bases). Germline CDR1 SGHTA, CDR2 FQGNSA. V was shortened by 4 bases and J by 7 bases, with 16 bases between the two germline ends. This CDR3 comprises 14 residues. Here the CDR3 reads CASSSYQRTDEAFF. For the CDR3, the DNA is TGTGCCAGCAGCTCCTATCAGAGGACAGATGAAGCTTTCTTT. The variable domain in full, completed from reference TRBV7-2 and TRBJ1-1, reads GAGVSQSPSNKVTEKGKDVELRCDPISGHTALYWYRQSLGQGLEFLIYFQGNSAPDKSGLPSDRFSAERTGGSVSTLTIQRTQQEDSAVYLCASSSYQRTDEAFFGQGTRLTVV.

The rearrangement links TRBV7-2 to TRBJ1-2, with TRBD1 as a possible D gene (5 bases). V lost 5 bases and J lost 3, with 13 bases in between. Per the germline V gene, CDR1 is SGHTA and CDR2 is FQGNSA. CDR3 length: 14 amino acids. The chain's CDR3 is CASSPWGAHYGYTF. CDR3 coding DNA: TGTGCCAGCAGCCCATGGGGCGCACACTATGGCTACACCTTC.

V gene TRBV27 combines with J gene TRBJ1-2; TRBD1 aligns across 7 bases. The trim removed 5 bases at V and 2 bases at J, leaving 5 bases unmatched. The CDR3 extends over 14 amino acids. Germline V gene data show CDR1 as MNHEY and CDR2 as SMNVEV (reference sequence). In nucleotides, the CDR3 is TGTGCCAGCAGTCCGAAGACAGGGAACTATGGCTACACCTTC. This sequence encodes CASSPKTGNYGYTF.

For the CDR3, the DNA is TGTGCCAGCAAACAACCAGGACGTTACGGCTACACCTTC. This gives the protein CASKQPGRYGYTF. The chain recombines TRBV27 with TRBJ1-2; D remains ambiguous. CDR1 is MNHEY and CDR2 is SMNVEV in the germline V gene (reference sequence). The V and J ends lost 7 bases and 8 bases respectively, with 17 bases between them. The CDR3 runs to 13 residues.

This rearrangement joins TRBV14 to TRBJ1-1; a weak D match, TRBD1 (6 bases). This CDR3 has 13 amino acids. Per germline, CDR1 SGHDN and CDR2 FVKESK. V was clipped by 7 bases and J by 5 bases, with 14 bases between them. The CDR3 DNA sequence: TGTGCCAGCAAGGGGGGGCTGGAGACTGAAGCTTTCTTT. Translated: CASKGGLETEAFF.

A note on this clone: Other DNA sequences in this sample translate to the same CDR3. V is TRBV29-1 and J is TRBJ1-1; no definite D call. CDR1 is SQVTM and CDR2 is ANQGSEA in the germline V gene. Trimming took 7 bases from V and 3 from J, leaving 6 bases between them. CDR3 size: 10 residues. The CDR3: CSGGDTEAFF. In DNA, the CDR3 is TGCAGCGGGGGTGACACTGAAGCTTTCTTT.